This T cell receptor beta chain was retrieved from a study of patients and donors after allogeneic stem cell transplantation. TCRdb re-called the RT-PCR reads through MiXCR, storing one row per CDR3 protein. The sample consists of some 960,000 distinct CDR3 sequences, about a sixth of them appearing once. The CDR3 spans 15 residues. CDR1 is SGHRS, CDR2 YFSETQ, per germline. V was cut by 4 bases and J by 0 bases, with 10 bases left in between. The receptor was derived from a human donor who was either an allogeneic HSCT recipient or a stem cell or donor lymphocyte infusion donor (not recorded which). It is not recorded whose cells these are; they may come from a transplant donor. The J gene is TRBJ1-4, the V gene TRBV5-1; D uncertain. The sequenced sample was blood, either unsorted or a sorted T cell fraction (not recorded which). The CDR3 bases are TGCGCCAGCAGCCTGTCGACACCAACTAATGAAAAACTGTTTTTT. It yields the protein CASSLSTPTNEKLFF.